Listed below are T cell receptor beta chains from one sample, sequenced in a study of Graves' ophthalmopathy and Graves' hyperthyroidism. TCRdb independently ran MiXCR on the multiplex PCR reads; one entry per CDR3 protein. This table has 500,000 to 700,000 distinct CDR3 sequences, about 40% appearing once. Input material: peripheral blood or thyroid tissue (not recorded which). These receptors were taken from an adult man with Graves' hyperthyroidism. CDR3s include the opening cysteine and the closing phenylalanine or tryptophan. A D gene is named only where the DNA matches it firmly. Expanded clones are given a class, and other clones once, few, many or no size at all.

j_call | cdr3_length | v_call | clone_size | d_call | cdr3_aa | cdr3_nt
TRBJ1-5 | 13 | TRBV30 | - | - | CAWSVRGDQPQHF | TGTGCCTGGAGTGTAAGGGGCGATCAGCCCCAGCATTTT
TRBJ2-2 | 16 | TRBV7-2 | - | - | CASSPEGGLNTGELFF | TGTGCCAGCAGCCCAGAGGGTGGGCTGAACACCGGGGAGCTGTTTTTT
TRBJ2-1 | 15 | TRBV7-9 | - | - | CASSLARGGLNEQFF | TGTGCCAGCAGCTTAGCGCGTGGGGGGCTCAATGAGCAGTTCTTC
TRBJ1-4 | 15 | TRBV7-4 | - | TRBD1 | CASSFEGQGLEKLFF | TGTGCCAGCAGCTTTGAGGGACAGGGATTGGAAAAACTGTTTTTT
TRBJ1-6 | 15 | TRBV5-5 | many | TRBD1 | CASSGLGQDSSPLHF | TGTGCCAGCAGCGGTTTGGGACAGGACTCTTCACCCCTCCACTTT
TRBJ2-2 | 18 | TRBV4-1 | - | TRBD1 | CASSQGPGGTGGPGELFF | TGCGCCAGCAGCCAAGGACCAGGGGGGACAGGGGGCCCCGGGGAGCTGTTTTTT
TRBJ1-3 | 12 | TRBV20-1 | once | - | CSASFRGDTIYF | TGCAGTGCTAGCTTTCGGGGTGACACCATATATTTT
TRBJ2-7 | 13 | TRBV29-1 | many | TRBD1 | CSVEPRTGNEQYF | TGCAGCGTTGAACCAAGGACAGGGAACGAGCAGTACTTC
TRBJ2-7 | 16 | TRBV7-9 | - | TRBD2 | CASSNGGLAGVNEQYF | TGTGCCAGCAGCAACGGAGGACTAGCGGGAGTCAATGAGCAGTACTTC
TRBJ1-2 | 14 | TRBV13 | many | - | CASSLGATSYGYTF | TGTGCCAGCAGCCTGGGGGCGACGAGCTATGGCTACACCTTC
TRBJ2-7 | 14 | TRBV20-1 | - | TRBD2 | CSASRAGGFYEQYF | TGCAGTGCTAGTAGAGCGGGAGGGTTTTACGAGCAGTACTTC
TRBJ2-7 | 15 | TRBV4-1 | - | TRBD1 | CASSLNPGQGGEQYF | TGCGCCAGCAGTCTTAATCCGGGACAGGGGGGCGAGCAGTACTTC
TRBJ1-4 | 14 | TRBV7-2 | many | TRBD1 | CASSLWSGGEKLFF | TGTGCCAGCAGCTTATGGTCAGGGGGGGAAAAACTGTTTTTT
TRBJ2-7 | 14 | TRBV2 | once | - | CASKIRSSSYEQYF | TGTGCCAGCAAAATAAGGTCTAGCTCCTACGAGCAGTACTTC
TRBJ1-5 | 14 | TRBV12-5 | many | TRBD1 | CASGLGQGSKPQHF | TGTGCTAGTGGTTTGGGACAGGGATCGAAGCCCCAGCATTTT
TRBJ2-1 | 16 | TRBV7-9 | few | - | CASSLALLSSYNEQFF | TGTGCCAGCAGCTTAGCCCTGTTAAGCTCCTACAATGAGCAGTTCTTC
TRBJ1-5 | 15 | TRBV7-9 | many | - | CASRFGGRGCQPQHF | TGTGCCAGCAGGTTTGGGGGCAGGGGATGTCAGCCCCAGCATTTT
TRBJ2-2 | 17 | TRBV11-3 | many | - | CASSLASGSSNTGELFF | TGTGCCAGCAGCTTAGCCTCAGGGTCTTCGAACACCGGGGAGCTGTTTTTT
TRBJ2-7 | 16 | TRBV10-3 | many | TRBD2 | CAISEYLAESSYEQYF | TGTGCCATCAGTGAGTACCTAGCGGAGAGCTCCTACGAGCAGTACTTC
TRBJ2-7 | 16 | TRBV20-1 | many | TRBD2 | CSAIGTSGHGYFEQYF | TGCAGTGCTATCGGGACTAGCGGCCACGGATATTTCGAGCAGTACTTC
TRBJ1-1 | 15 | TRBV11-2 | many | - | CASRVTGGGGTEAFF | TGTGCCAGCAGAGTAACGGGCGGTGGTGGCACTGAAGCTTTCTTT
TRBJ2-1 | 12 | TRBV9 | - | - | CASSVGYNEQFF | TGTGCCAGCAGCGTTGGCTACAATGAGCAGTTCTTC
TRBJ1-6 | 20 | TRBV6-6 | few | - | CASSYSTFGPQSSYNSPLHF | TGTGCCAGCAGTTACTCGACCTTTGGGCCCCAGAGCTCCTATAATTCACCCCTCCACTTT
TRBJ2-2 | 14 | TRBV12-3/TRBV12-4 | many | - | CASSLVGNTGELFF | TGTGCCAGCAGTTTAGTAGGGAACACCGGGGAGCTGTTTTTT
TRBJ1-1 | 14 | TRBV2 | - | TRBD1 | CASSREQGWTEAFF | TGTGCCAGCAGCAGGGAACAGGGGTGGACTGAAGCTTTCTTT
TRBJ2-7 | 12 | TRBV7-2 | many | - | CATSGRWDEQYF | TGTGCCACCTCTGGACGATGGGACGAGCAGTACTTC
TRBJ2-6 | 18 | TRBV12-3/TRBV12-4 | - | TRBD1 | CASRRQGRVRSGANVLTF | TGTGCCAGCAGACGACAGGGGCGAGTTCGCTCTGGGGCCAACGTCCTGACTTTC
TRBJ2-3 | 12 | TRBV25-1 | - | - | CASSMRGDTQYF | TGTGCCAGTTCTATGCGCGGCGACACGCAGTATTTT
TRBJ1-2 | 15 | TRBV19 | few | TRBD1 | CASSSRQGGGYGYTF | TGTGCCAGTAGTAGCCGACAGGGGGGAGGCTATGGCTACACCTTC
TRBJ2-5 | 13 | TRBV27 | few | - | CASSQGTKETQYF | TGTGCCAGCAGTCAGGGTACTAAAGAGACCCAGTACTTC
TRBJ1-1 | 14 | TRBV19 | many | - | CASRGRGEETEAFF | TGTGCCAGTAGGGGGAGGGGGGAAGAAACTGAAGCTTTCTTT
TRBJ1-1 | 14 | TRBV7-2 | - | TRBD1 | CASRHGTGNTEAFF | TGTGCCAGCAGACACGGGACAGGGAACACTGAAGCTTTCTTT
TRBJ1-6 | 13 | TRBV10-3 | - | - | CATPGGVNSPLHF | TGTGCCACCCCTGGGGGTGTTAATTCACCCCTCCACTTT
TRBJ2-7 | 14 | TRBV20-1 | - | - | CSASMDRRDHEQYF | TGCAGTGCTAGTATGGACAGGAGGGACCACGAGCAGTACTTC
TRBJ1-5 | 14 | TRBV6-5 | few | - | CASNRAHQNQPQHF | TGTGCCAGCAACCGGGCCCACCAAAATCAGCCCCAGCATTTT
TRBJ2-2 | 16 | TRBV9 | many | TRBD2 | CASSVGSGVLTGELFF | TGTGCCAGCAGCGTAGGTAGCGGGGTCCTCACCGGGGAGCTGTTTTTT
TRBJ2-5 | 14 | TRBV7-3 | many | - | CASSLSTASETQYF | TGTGCCAGCAGCTTATCCACAGCCTCGGAGACCCAGTACTTC
TRBJ1-4 | 18 | TRBV6-5 | - | TRBD1 | CASSYSQDRRNIGEKLFF | TGTGCCAGCAGTTACTCTCAGGACAGGCGGAATATCGGGGAAAAACTGTTTTTT
TRBJ2-2 | 11 | TRBV7-8 | many | - | CASSITGELFF | TGTGCCAGCAGCATAACCGGGGAGCTGTTTTTT
TRBJ1-1 | 16 | TRBV11-2 | - | - | CASSFRRGSMVTEAFF | TGTGCCAGCAGCTTCCGGAGGGGGTCGATGGTCACTGAGGCTTTCTTT
TRBJ1-1 | 16 | TRBV7-9 | few | TRBD1 | CASSLDSTGLNTEAFF | TGTGCCAGCAGCTTAGATTCGACAGGGCTGAACACTGAAGCTTTCTTT
TRBJ2-7 | 13 | TRBV20-1 | many | - | CSAVRGLSDEQYF | TGCAGTGCTGTCCGGGGATTGTCCGACGAGCAGTACTTC